This T cell receptor (beta chain) derives from a study of T cell responses to AZD1222 COVID-19 vaccine. Sequencing used immunoSEQ multiplex PCR; TCRdb keeps in-frame clones, though not all of them. The sample yields 150,000 to 200,000 clones, 80% to 90% seen once. Whole-study findings and limits: Baseline seropositives among AZD1222 recipients totaled only six or seven.

The CDR3 loop spans 15 amino acids. The germline V gene has CDR1 LNHDA and CDR2 SQIVND (reference sequence). Trimming shortened V by 8 bases and J by 6 bases, and 20 bases separated the two germline ends. With regard to this clone: Antigen: not known.

The sequenced sample was peripheral blood, obtained 28 days after the second AZD1222 dose. This clonotype originated in an adult who received the AZD1222 COVID-19 vaccine. This chain joins TRBV19 and TRBJ1-5, with a tentative D call TRBD1 (5 bases). CDR3 nucleotides: TGTGCCAGTCAAAGTCCAGGGAGTGGCCGTCAGCCCCAGCATTTT. Protein: CASQSPGSGRQPQHF.